These 14 T cell receptor beta chains came from one sample sequenced in a study of T cells in Graves' hyperthyroidism and ophthalmopathy. TCR beta CDR3 regions were amplified from RNA. With the HTBI primer set, the TCR CDR3 went through a first round of RT-PCR. One entry per CDR3 protein, called by TCRdb with MiXCR from the multiplex PCR reads. This sample yields around 240,000 distinct CDR3 sequences, of which roughly 15% are seen a single time; approximately 12% belongs to the top ten. The specimen sequenced was blood. These receptors originate from a woman aged 40-49 years with Graves' hyperthyroidism that later progressed to Graves' ophthalmopathy.

Many counts were recorded for this clonotype. This sequence joins TRBV7-4 and TRBJ2-3, with 9 bases aligning to TRBD2. Germline CDR1 reads SGHVT; CDR2 reads SQSDAQ. This CDR3 has 16 residues. The V and J ends lost 0 bases and 5 bases, in that order; junction bases with no gene match: 6. The CDR3 region is CASSLAPAGGLDTQYF. Written as DNA, the CDR3 is TGTGCCAGCAGCTTAGCACCAGCGGGAGGTCTAGATACGCAGTATTTT.

This clonotype was detected ten times or more. The chain employs TRBV19 and TRBJ2-1; D remains unclear. The length of the CDR3 is 14 residues. Trimming removed 5 bases from V and 2 bases from J, with 10 bases in between. Per the germline V gene, CDR1 is LNHDA and CDR2 is SQIVND (reference sequence). As DNA, the CDR3 is TGTGCCAGTAGTTCTCAGGTAACCTACAATGAGCAGTTCTTC. Protein product: CASSSQVTYNEQFF.

On this clonotype itself: A read error may explain this, as a much larger clone is one base away. The chain combines TRBV3-1 with TRBJ2-1; tentative D call: TRBD2 (6 bases). With 4 bases removed from V and 4 bases from J, the gap between germline ends came to 23 bases. The CDR3 runs to 18 residues. Looked up from germline, CDR1 is LGHDT and CDR2 is YNNKEL (reference sequence). The CDR3 loop reads CASSPYAPVGGRYNEQFF. The CDR3 DNA follows: TGTGCCAGCAGCCCCTATGCTCCCGTGGGAGGTCGATACAATGAGCAGTTCTTC.

This clonotype was detected many times. The chain couples TRBV6-1 to TRBJ2-7, with TRBD1 identical over 9 bases. Germline V gives CDR1 MNHNS, CDR2 SASEGT. With 10 bases clipped from V and 2 bases from J, the junction kept 15 bases outside the gene matches. The CDR3 extends over 16 amino acids. CDR3 DNA sequence: TGTGCCACCGCCCCCAGGCCGGGACAGGGAGCCTACGAGCAGTACTTC. It yields the protein CATAPRPGQGAYEQYF.

This clonotype was recorded many times. The J gene is TRBJ2-3, the V gene TRBV3-1; D may be TRBD1 or TRBD2 (5 bases each). Between the trimmed V and J ends, which lost 0 bases and 2 bases, there was a span of 15 bases. The germline CDR1 and CDR2 sequences are LGHDT and YNNKEL (reference sequence). The CDR3 contains 17 residues. CDR3 sequence reads: CASSQDLGEWVTDTQYF. The DNA of the CDR3 is TGTGCCAGCAGCCAAGATTTGGGGGAGTGGGTCACAGATACGCAGTATTTT.

This clonotype was found many times. The J gene is TRBJ2-7, the V gene TRBV12-3 or TRBV12-4; TRBD1 aligns across 8 bases. Losses at the gene ends were 7 bases for V and 6 bases for J; bases not matched to a gene: 5. The CDR3 has 12 residues. The CDR3 DNA reads as TGTGCCAGCACTAATGGGACAGGCGAGCAGTACTTC. Encoded protein: CASTNGTGEQYF.

This clonotype appeared many times. The chain links TRBV5-6 to TRBJ1-1; 8 nucleotides align to TRBD1. CDR3 length: 15 amino acids. CDR1 is SGHDT and CDR2 is YYEEEE in the germline V gene. J lost 1 base, V lost 4 bases, and 6 bases had no gene match. For the CDR3, the DNA is TGTGCCAGCAGCCTAGGAGGGACAGGGAACACTGAAGCTTTCTTT. Protein sequence: CASSLGGTGNTEAFF.

This clonotype has a single count. With a much larger clone just one base away, this may be a read error. Here the CDR3 omits its conserved ending phenylalanine or tryptophan, so a read error is the likely source. The CDR3 sequence: CSASRPIRHEQYL. Here the CDR3 DNA reads TGCAGTGCTAGCCGACCGATTCGACACGAGCAGTACCTC. The chain employs TRBV20-1 and TRBJ2-7, with D hard to call. CDR3 length: 13 amino acids. Germline CDR1 reads DFQATT; CDR2 reads SNEGSKA (reference sequence). V was trimmed by 3 bases and J by 5 bases, leaving 14 bases between them.

The table lists this clonotype with many counts. The chain uses TRBV29-1 and TRBJ2-1, with 12 positions matching TRBD2. Germline loops: CDR1 SQVTM, CDR2 ANQGSEA. The CDR3 is 16 residues long. J lost 9 bases, V lost 1 base, and 10 bases had no gene match. CDR3 sequence: CSVEGASGRATGEQFF. The DNA for the CDR3 is TGCAGCGTTGAAGGGGCTAGCGGGAGGGCGACGGGTGAGCAGTTCTTC.

Concerning this clonotype itself: Possible read error: a much larger clone is one base away. The CDR3 loop is CASSFGLPRSPLHF. The CDR3 nucleotides read TGTGCCAGCAGCTTTGGGCTGCCACGTTCACCCCTCCACTTT. The chain joins TRBV7-2 to TRBJ1-6; no clear D. Trimming took off 3 bases at V and 9 bases at J, with 12 bases between the two ends. In germline, CDR1 is SGHTA, CDR2 FQGNSA. The CDR3 has 14 amino acids.

A few counts support this clonotype. The genes are TRBV20-1 and TRBJ2-1; 13 bases are a match to TRBD2. The CDR3 has 15 amino acids. After removal of 6 bases from V and 8 bases from J, the junction contained 10 bases not matched to a gene. CDR1 and CDR2 (germline): DFQATT, SNEGSKA (reference sequence). The CDR3 DNA sequence: TGCAGTGCGATCCAACTAGCGGGAGGGCCCCATGAGCAGTTCTTC. Translating it yields CSAIQLAGGPHEQFF.

This clonotype has at least ten counts. This sequence joins TRBV20-1 and TRBJ2-7, with D possibly matching TRBD2 (6 bases). The CDR3 is 13 amino acids. The V and J ends lost 2 bases and 3 bases respectively, with 11 bases between them. The V gene's germline CDR1 is DFQATT and CDR2 SNEGSKA (reference sequence). The CDR3 coding sequence is TGCAGTGCTAGAACTGGCGGGAACTACGAGCAGTACTTC. Protein sequence: CSARTGGNYEQYF.

This clonotype was picked up many times. V and J are TRBV7-9 and TRBJ2-2, with D tentatively TRBD2 (5 bases). This CDR3 has 16 residues. V was pared by 5 bases and J by 1 base, with 14 bases between. Germline CDR1 SEHNR, CDR2 FQNEAQ (reference sequence). CDR3 loop: CASSPGSDMNTGELFF. The CDR3, as DNA: TGTGCCAGCAGCCCGGGGTCCGACATGAACACCGGGGAGCTGTTTTTT.

This clonotype was counted a single time. This may be a read error: a much more frequent sequence differs by one nucleotide. The CDR3 sequence is CSAAIGRASTEAFF. The CDR3 DNA sequence: TGCAGTGCCGCCATCGGCAGGGCGAGCACTGAAGCTTTCTTT. The chain combines TRBV20-1 with TRBJ1-1, with a weak D call TRBD1 (5 bases). CDR1 is DFQATT and CDR2 is SNEGSKA in the germline V gene (reference sequence). CDR3 length: 14 amino acids. Between the trimmed V and J ends, which lost 6 bases and 4 bases, there was a span of 18 bases.